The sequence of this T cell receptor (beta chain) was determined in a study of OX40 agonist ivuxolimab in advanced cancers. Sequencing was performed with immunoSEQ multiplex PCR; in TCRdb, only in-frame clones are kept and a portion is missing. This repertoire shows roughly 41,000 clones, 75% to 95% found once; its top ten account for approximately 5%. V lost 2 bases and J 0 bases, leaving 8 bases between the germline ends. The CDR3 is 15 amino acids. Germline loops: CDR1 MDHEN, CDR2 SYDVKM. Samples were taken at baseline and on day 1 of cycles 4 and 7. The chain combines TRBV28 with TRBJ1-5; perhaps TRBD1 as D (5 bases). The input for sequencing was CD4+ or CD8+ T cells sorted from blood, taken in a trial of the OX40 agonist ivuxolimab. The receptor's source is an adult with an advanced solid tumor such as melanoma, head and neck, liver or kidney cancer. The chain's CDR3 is CASSLPGSSNQPQHF. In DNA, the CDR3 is TGTGCCAGCAGTTTACCAGGGTCTAGCAATCAGCCCCAGCATTTT.